This T cell receptor beta chain came from a study of a mutant IDH1 vaccine in newly diagnosed glioma. Study background: Beforehand, treatment had been radiotherapy, temozolomide, or both; the majority received both.

A remark on this clone: Its antigen is currently unknown.

V lost 8 bases and J lost 3, with 5 bases in between. The CDR3 has 10 amino acids. CDR1 is MNHEY and CDR2 is SMNVEV in the germline V gene (reference sequence). As to time point: baseline, week 1 (first vaccination visit). The treatment denotes: pre-vaccination baseline after standard-of-care therapy. Astrocytomas found in donors were new, WHO grade 3 or 4, IDH1-mutant and ATRX-lost. Points from the study as a whole: There seemed to be no relation between pseudoprogression and changes in top peripheral T cell clonotypes.

TCRdb keeps only in-frame clones here, not all; method: immunoSEQ multiplex PCR. The sample holds more than 80,000 clones, approximately 83% seen once. The V and J genes are TRBV27 and TRBJ2-7; unclear D gene. The clonotype was recovered from a woman between 50 and 59 years old with glioma. Material: PBMCs, obtained from a glioma patient treated with radiotherapy, temozolomide or both. In DNA, the CDR3 is TGTGCCAGCGGAAACTACGAGCAGTACTTC. This translates into CASGNYEQYF.